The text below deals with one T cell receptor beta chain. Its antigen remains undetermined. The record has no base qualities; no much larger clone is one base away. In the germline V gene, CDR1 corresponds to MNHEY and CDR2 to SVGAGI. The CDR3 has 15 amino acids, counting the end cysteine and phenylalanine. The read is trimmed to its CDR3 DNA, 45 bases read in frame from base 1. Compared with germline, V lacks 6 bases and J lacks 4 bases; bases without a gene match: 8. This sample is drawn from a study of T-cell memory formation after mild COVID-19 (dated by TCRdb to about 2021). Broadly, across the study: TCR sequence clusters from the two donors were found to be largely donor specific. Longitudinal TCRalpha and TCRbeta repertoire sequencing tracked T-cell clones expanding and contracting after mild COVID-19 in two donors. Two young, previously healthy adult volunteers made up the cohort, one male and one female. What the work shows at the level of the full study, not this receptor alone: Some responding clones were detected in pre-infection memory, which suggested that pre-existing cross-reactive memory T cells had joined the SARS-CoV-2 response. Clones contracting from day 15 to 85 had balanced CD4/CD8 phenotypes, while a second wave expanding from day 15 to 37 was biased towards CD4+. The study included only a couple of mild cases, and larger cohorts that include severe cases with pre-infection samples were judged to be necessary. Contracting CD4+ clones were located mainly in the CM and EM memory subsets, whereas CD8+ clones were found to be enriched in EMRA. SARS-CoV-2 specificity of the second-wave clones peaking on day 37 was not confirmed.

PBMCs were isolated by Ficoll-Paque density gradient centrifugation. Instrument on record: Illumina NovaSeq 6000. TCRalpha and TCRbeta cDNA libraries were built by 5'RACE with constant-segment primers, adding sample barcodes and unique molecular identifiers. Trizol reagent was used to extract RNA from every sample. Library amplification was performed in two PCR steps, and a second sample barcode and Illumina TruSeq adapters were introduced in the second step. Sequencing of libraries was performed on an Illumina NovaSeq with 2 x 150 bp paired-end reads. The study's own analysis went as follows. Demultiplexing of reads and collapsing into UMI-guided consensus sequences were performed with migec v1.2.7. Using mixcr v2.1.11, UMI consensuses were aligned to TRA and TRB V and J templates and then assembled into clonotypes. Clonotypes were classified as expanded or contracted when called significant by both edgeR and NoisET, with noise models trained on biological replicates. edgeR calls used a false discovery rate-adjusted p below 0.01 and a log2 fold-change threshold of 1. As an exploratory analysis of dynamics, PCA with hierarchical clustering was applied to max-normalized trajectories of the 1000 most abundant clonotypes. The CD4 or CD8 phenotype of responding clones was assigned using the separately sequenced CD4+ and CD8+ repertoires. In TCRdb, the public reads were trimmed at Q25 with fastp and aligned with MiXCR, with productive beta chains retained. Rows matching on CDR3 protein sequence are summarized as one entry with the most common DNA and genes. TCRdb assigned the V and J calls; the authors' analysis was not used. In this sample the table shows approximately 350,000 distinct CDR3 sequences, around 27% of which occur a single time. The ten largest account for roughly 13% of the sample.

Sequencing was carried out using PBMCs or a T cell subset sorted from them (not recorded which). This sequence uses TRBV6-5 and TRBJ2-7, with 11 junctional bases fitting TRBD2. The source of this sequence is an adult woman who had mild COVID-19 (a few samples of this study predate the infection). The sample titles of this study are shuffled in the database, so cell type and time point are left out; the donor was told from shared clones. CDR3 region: CASRETSGSWYEQYF. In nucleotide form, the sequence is TGTGCCAGCAGAGAAACTAGCGGGAGTTGGTACGAGCAGTACTTC.